These 4 T cell receptor beta chains came from one sample sequenced in a study of blood T cells in healthy people across ages. Then a second PCR, running roughly 7 to 11 cycles, was carried out with a sample-barcoded 5' primer and a J-beta primer mix. TCRdb processed the 5' RACE reads anew with MiXCR; each CDR3 protein has one entry. The sample yields about 780,000 distinct CDR3 sequences, roughly 25% seen once. The same data also went into a second study, on T cells of mothers and their children.

Sample: blood. These receptors all stem from a boy aged 5-17 years in good health.

The V call is TRBV25-1, the J call TRBJ2-2; TRBD1 aligns across 9 bases. CDR1 is MGHDK, CDR2 SYGVNS, per germline. The J segment lost 4 bases and the V segment lost 6 bases, leaving 6 bases of the junction unmatched. There are 15 residues in the CDR3. The CDR3, as DNA: TGTGCCAGCAGGGAAGACAGGGGGAGCACCGGGGAGCTGTTTTTT. Encoded protein: CASREDRGSTGELFF.

This clonotype was observed a handful of times. An end of the junction differs from the germline gene, which may be a read error. The chain has TRBV7-7 and TRBJ2-5, with 7 bases aligning to TRBD2. Germline V gene lookup returns CDR1 SSHAT and CDR2 FNYEAQ (reference sequence). The CDR3 is 14 amino acids. The CDR3 loop reads CASSIGTTQETQYF. The CDR3 DNA follows: TGTGCTAGCAGCATCGGGACTACCCAAGAGACCCAGTACTTC.

This clonotype was counted between two and nine times. The chain uses TRBV5-1 and TRBJ2-1; D might be TRBD1 (5 bases). Trimming removed 4 bases at V and 7 bases at J, with 24 bases between. The germline V gene encodes CDR1 SGHRS and CDR2 YFSETQ. CDR3 length: 17 residues. CDR3: CASSAAQGSHLRNEQFF. The CDR3 DNA follows: TGCGCCAGCAGCGCGGCCCAGGGATCCCATCTAAGAAATGAGCAGTTCTTC. The whole variable domain, filled in from reference TRBV5-1 and TRBJ2-1, reads KAGVTQTPRYLIKTRGQQVTLSCSPISGHRSVSWYQQTPGQGLQFLFEYFSETQRNKGNFPGRFSGRQFSNSRSEMNVSTLELGDSALYLCASSAAQGSHLRNEQFFGPGTRLTVL.

This chain links TRBV7-9 with TRBJ2-1; tentative D call: TRBD1 (6 bases). V was clipped by 8 bases and J by 4 bases, with 6 bases between them. This CDR3 is 11 amino acids long. Germline CDR1 and CDR2: SEHNR and FQNEAQ (reference sequence). CDR3 protein: CASGQYNEQFF. CDR3 coding DNA: TGTGCCAGCGGACAGTACAATGAGCAGTTCTTC.